This entry lists 23 T cell receptor beta chains sequenced from one sample in a study of blood T cell repertoires in COVID-19. Repertoires were generated with immunoSEQ multiplex PCR, while TCRdb's copy carries only in-frame clones and drops some. In the table there are around 200,000 clones, approximately 85% of which are singletons. What was sequenced was peripheral blood. These receptors all come from a human donor with active or convalescent COVID-19. The donor label of this sample is uncertain.

The chain joins TRBV6-2 or TRBV6-3 to TRBJ2-5; 8 bases are shared with TRBD2. This CDR3 has 15 amino acids. CDR1 MNHEY and CDR2 SVGEGT come from the germline V gene. The junction had 3 bases not matched to a gene; V was cut back by 3 bases and J by 0 bases. CDR3 nucleotide sequence: TGTGCCAGCAGTTATGGGACTAGAAACCAAGAGACCCAGTACTTC. This gives the protein CASSYGTRNQETQYF.

This chain uses TRBV5-4 with TRBJ1-1; 8 nucleotides line up with TRBD1. V lost 5 bases, J lost 5 bases, and 8 bases stayed unmatched. CDR1 and CDR2 from the germline V gene are SGHNT and YYREEE (reference sequence). The CDR3 runs to 14 residues. This CDR3 reads CASRTTGGWTEAFF. In nucleotides, the CDR3 is TGTGCCAGCAGAACAACAGGGGGGTGGACTGAAGCTTTCTTT.

In this sample, this clone turned up a few times. V usage is TRBV5-1 and J usage is TRBJ2-2, with 9 bases that match TRBD1. Germline V gene lookup returns CDR1 SGHRS and CDR2 YFSETQ. This CDR3 region has 15 residues. V lost 0 bases and J lost 7; bases outside the gene matches: 4. As DNA, the CDR3 is TGCGCCAGCAGCTTGGAGGGACAGGGAATCGGGGAGCTGTTTTTT. It translates to CASSLEGQGIGELFF. Variable domain in full (rest from reference TRBV5-1 and TRBJ2-2): KAGVTQTPRYLIKTRGQQVTLSCSPISGHRSVSWYQQTPGQGLQFLFEYFSETQRNKGNFPGRFSGRQFSNSRSEMNVSTLELGDSALYLCASSLEGQGIGELFFGEGSRLTVL.

J is TRBJ2-5 and V is TRBV4-1, with a tentative D call TRBD2 (6 bases). Between the trimmed V and J ends, which lost 4 bases and 2 bases, there was a span of 8 bases. Germline V gives CDR1 MGHRA, CDR2 YSYEKL. CDR3 length: 13 residues. CDR3 residues: CASSRGLQETQYF. In DNA form, the CDR3 reads TGCGCCAGCAGCCGGGGACTTCAAGAGACCCAGTACTTC.

The V call is TRBV19, the J call TRBJ2-3; 12 bases are shared with TRBD2. The V gene's germline CDR1 is LNHDA and CDR2 SQIVND (reference sequence). This CDR3 has 17 residues. After removal of 5 bases from V and 1 base from J, the junction contained 7 bases not matched to a gene. The CDR3 nucleotides read TGTGCCAGTAGTCCCTCTAGCGGGAGGGCCGGCACAGATACGCAGTATTTT. Its protein product is CASSPSSGRAGTDTQYF.

The gene calls are TRBV6-4 and TRBJ2-3, with TRBD2 as a possible D gene (6 bases). This CDR3 region has 14 residues. V gave up 8 bases and J gave up 2 bases, with 14 bases separating them. CDR1 and CDR2 (germline): MRHNA, SNTAGT. CDR3 sequence (DNA): TGTGCCAGCGCGGAGGGCGAACTCACAGATACGCAGTATTTT. Translation gives CASAEGELTDTQYF.

This clone was found once. The rearrangement uses TRBV11-3 and TRBJ1-2; 7 bases align to TRBD1. CDR3 length equals 14 residues. After removal of 1 base from V and 5 bases from J, the junction contained 4 bases not matched to a gene. Germline loops: CDR1 SGHNT, CDR2 YENEEA. CDR3 nucleotide sequence: TGTGCCAGCAGCTTAGGGGACAGCTTTTATGGCTACACCTTC. Its translation is CASSLGDSFYGYTF.

The chain combines TRBV29-1 with TRBJ2-7; D is perhaps TRBD1 (6 bases). Per germline, CDR1 SQVTM and CDR2 ANQGSEA. This CDR3 spans 14 amino acids. V lost 4 bases and J 2 bases, leaving 15 bases between the germline ends. CDR3: CSVVPRDKTYEQYF. The CDR3 bases are TGCAGCGTTGTCCCCCGGGACAAAACCTACGAGCAGTACTTC.

The gene calls are TRBV16 and TRBJ1-4; TRBD1 aligns across 7 bases. The germline gives CDR1 KGHSY, CDR2 FQNENV. J lost 8 bases, V lost 3 bases, and 6 bases had no gene match. This CDR3 comprises 14 residues. This chain's CDR3 is CASSHQGGREKLFF. The CDR3 DNA follows: TGTGCCAGCAGCCATCAGGGGGGACGCGAAAAACTGTTTTTT.

The chain combines TRBV19 with TRBJ1-4, with a weak D call TRBD1 (5 bases). The CDR3 loop spans 13 amino acids. Germline assignment: CDR1 LNHDA and CDR2 SQIVND (reference sequence). Trimming shortened V by 6 bases and J by 7 bases, and 12 bases separated the two germline ends. DNA of the CDR3: TGTGCCAGTAGATTGACAGACCGTGAAAAACTGTTTTTT. Its protein product is CASRLTDREKLFF. Combining the CDR3 with reference TRBV19 and TRBJ1-4 gives the whole variable domain DGGITQSPKYLFRKEGQNVTLSCEQNLNHDAMYWYRQDPGQGLRLIYYSQIVNDFQKGDIAEGYSVSREKKESFPLTVTSAQKNPTAFYLCASRLTDREKLFFGSGTQLSVL.

V usage is TRBV24-1 and J usage is TRBJ2-5, with D perhaps matching TRBD2 (5 bases). Germline CDR1 KGHDR, CDR2 SFDVKD. The CDR3 loop spans 17 amino acids. Trimming took 1 base from V and 0 from J, leaving 14 bases between them. The CDR3 region is CATSDFRYSGNQETQYF. For the CDR3, the DNA is TGTGCCACCAGTGATTTTCGGTACAGCGGCAACCAAGAGACCCAGTACTTC.

This chain connects TRBV7-9 to TRBJ1-2, with 7 positions matching TRBD1. V shed 3 bases, J shed 8 bases, and the junction held 9 bases outside the gene matches. Looked up from germline, CDR1 is SEHNR and CDR2 is FQNEAQ (reference sequence). The CDR3 spans 14 residues. The CDR3 sequence: CASSFGQALHGYTF. The CDR3 region has the DNA TGTGCCAGCAGCTTCGGACAGGCATTACACGGCTACACCTTC.

The rearrangement uses TRBV5-4 and TRBJ2-7; TRBD1 might be the D (7 bases). This CDR3 has 15 residues. CDR1 is SGHNT and CDR2 is YYREEE in the germline V gene (reference sequence). The germline V and J ends were trimmed by 4 bases and 7 bases, with 21 bases remaining between them. CDR3 residues: CASSIAGGLAGEQYF. The CDR3 nucleotides read TGTGCCAGCAGCATCGCAGGGGGGCTAGCCGGGGAGCAGTACTTC.

The V call is TRBV4-1, the J call TRBJ2-7; tentatively, D is TRBD1 (6 bases). The CDR3 has 16 residues. V was trimmed by 4 bases and J by 6 bases, leaving 22 bases between them. The germline gives CDR1 MGHRA, CDR2 YSYEKL. CDR3 bases: TGCGCCAGCAGCCTCGAGTCGAGGGGGACCCTACCCGAGCAGTACTTC. Translating it yields CASSLESRGTLPEQYF.

This clone was observed a single time. The genes are TRBV28 and TRBJ2-3; 8 positions agree with TRBD2. Germline CDR1 and CDR2: MDHEN and SYDVKM. This CDR3 spans 14 amino acids. J lost 4 bases, V lost 7 bases, and 7 bases had no gene match. This CDR3 is CASMTGGPSDTQYF. The CDR3, as DNA: TGTGCCAGCATGACGGGAGGGCCATCAGATACGCAGTATTTT.

This clone was detected once. CDR3 sequence (DNA): TGCGCCAGCAGCCAAGAGGGGCCGATTCGGGCATACAATGAGCAGTTCTTC. Protein sequence: CASSQEGPIRAYNEQFF. The V gene is TRBV4-1, the J gene TRBJ2-1; D is perhaps TRBD1 (5 bases). There are 17 residues in the CDR3. CDR1 is MGHRA, CDR2 YSYEKL, per germline. Trimming pared 0 bases from V and 4 bases from J, leaving 16 bases between.

The chain combines TRBV28 with TRBJ2-3; possibly TRBD2 for D (5 bases). There are 15 residues in the CDR3. CDR1 is MDHEN and CDR2 is SYDVKM in the germline V gene. V shed 6 bases and J shed 3 bases, with 16 bases lying between them. The CDR3 DNA is TGTGCCAGCAGATCGTCAAGCGGTAAGACAGATACGCAGTATTTT. It yields the protein CASRSSSGKTDTQYF.

CDR3 sequence reads: CASSETSTHYNEQFF. The CDR3, as DNA: TGTGCCAGCAGCGAAACTAGTACTCACTACAATGAGCAGTTCTTC. The chain has TRBV11-3 and TRBJ2-1; possibly TRBD2 for D (5 bases). The CDR3 extends over 15 amino acids. CDR1 is SGHNT, CDR2 YENEEA, per germline. V was cut by 5 bases and J by 3 bases, with 14 bases left in between.

The genes are TRBV2 and TRBJ2-7, with 11 positions matching TRBD2. V shed 3 bases and J 7 bases; nucleotides not matched to a gene: 8. The CDR3 totals 15 residues. The germline CDR1 and CDR2 sequences are SNHLY and FYNNEI. The CDR3 DNA reads TGTGCCAGCAGTGAGTTACTAGCGGGAGTAATAGAGCAGTACTTC. It yields the protein CASSELLAGVIEQYF.

CDR3 DNA: TGTGCCTTGACCCTGCGGGCCTCTGGAAACACCATATATTTT. Amino acid sequence: CALTLRASGNTIYF. The chain links TRBV30 to TRBJ1-3; unclear D gene. The ends were cut back, 7 bases at V and 0 bases at J, with 13 bases in the middle. Germline lookup yields CDR1 GTSNPN and CDR2 SVGIG (reference sequence). The CDR3 contains 14 residues.

This clone occurred a few times. The chain has TRBV19 and TRBJ2-1; possible D gene TRBD1, 6 bases. The V gene's germline CDR1 is LNHDA and CDR2 SQIVND (reference sequence). Between the trimmed V and J ends, which lost 7 bases and 7 bases, there was a span of 17 bases. The CDR3 totals 14 residues. Here the CDR3 reads CASKFGTRVNEQFF. CDR3 bases: TGTGCCAGTAAGTTCGGGACAAGAGTAAATGAGCAGTTCTTC.

This rearrangement joins TRBV5-1 to TRBJ2-1; TRBD2 is a possible D gene (5 bases). The V gene's germline CDR1 is SGHRS and CDR2 YFSETQ. This CDR3 comprises 14 residues. V dropped 0 bases and J dropped 7 bases, with 11 bases sitting between them. The CDR3 loop is CASSLASPGNEQFF. In nucleotides, the CDR3 is TGCGCCAGCAGCTTGGCTAGCCCTGGGAATGAGCAGTTCTTC.

The chain employs TRBV5-1 and TRBJ2-7, with a possible D match to TRBD1 (6 bases). CDR1 and CDR2 from the germline V gene are SGHRS and YFSETQ. V was clipped by 3 bases and J by 3 bases, with 16 bases between them. This CDR3 is built from 15 residues. The CDR3, as DNA: TGCGCCAGCAGCTCGCAGGGGTGGGGGCTCTACGAGCAGTACTTC. Protein product: CASSSQGWGLYEQYF.